A single sample is the source of the 2 T cell receptor beta chains below, sequenced in a study of T cells in Graves' hyperthyroidism and ophthalmopathy. RNA transcripts yielded amplified TCR beta CDR3 regions. TCR CDR3 regions were first amplified by RT-PCR with HTBI primers. One entry per CDR3 protein, called by TCRdb with MiXCR from the multiplex PCR reads. This table has hundreds of thousands of distinct CDR3 sequences, roughly 17% appearing once. Sequencing was done on a sample of blood. The receptor set was obtained from a woman in her twenties or thirties with Graves' hyperthyroidism.

The chain combines TRBV11-2 with TRBJ2-1, with D possibly matching TRBD2 (6 bases). V gave up 6 bases and J gave up 11 bases, with 17 bases separating them. The CDR3 is made up of 13 amino acids. Germline V gives CDR1 SGHAT, CDR2 FQNNGV. CDR3 DNA sequence: TGTGCCAGCAGGAAAATCGGGGCGGGGCAGCAGTTCTTC. This gives the protein CASRKIGAGQQFF.

The rearrangement links TRBV18 to TRBJ2-2; D is perhaps TRBD2 (5 bases). The CDR3 is made up of 15 amino acids. Trimming took off 2 bases at V and 5 bases at J, with 12 bases between the two ends. Germline-derived CDR1 and CDR2 are KGHSH and LQKENI. The CDR3 spells CASSPMTIPTGELFF. CDR3 nucleotide sequence: TGTGCCAGCTCACCAATGACTATCCCTACCGGGGAGCTGTTTTTT.